This TCR beta chain was recorded in a study of T cells in Graves' hyperthyroidism and ophthalmopathy. Study in general: Specimen type is peripheral blood, collected at initial diagnosis prior to any treatment.

RNA transcripts gave rise to amplified TCR beta CDR3 regions. RT-PCR in the first round (using the HTBI primer set) targeted the TCR CDR3. TCRdb processed the multiplex PCR reads anew with MiXCR; each CDR3 protein has one entry. The data show around 530,000 distinct CDR3 sequences, approximately 17% seen once. With duration under 3 months, ophthalmopathy was active: Clinical Activity Score at least 3, NOSPECS at least 4. Exclusion followed for patients with uncontrolled infection, other autoimmune disease, pregnancy or lactation. The length of the CDR3 is 15 residues. V dropped 5 bases and J dropped 8; count of bases not matched to a gene: 6. CDR1 and CDR2 from the germline V gene are SEHNR and FQNEAQ (reference sequence). A note on this clonotype: Its specificity is not known.

General observations from the study: Ophthalmopathy got predicted by the model a median roughly 6.4 months before its onset.

The receptor was isolated from a woman under 30 with Graves' ophthalmopathy. The sample comprised blood. The J gene is TRBJ2-1, the V gene TRBV7-9; 13 bases fit TRBD2. CDR3 DNA sequence: TGTGCCAGCAGCACGGGACTAGCGGGGACTGATGAGCAGTTCTTC. It specifies CASSTGLAGTDEQFF.